Included here is one TCR beta chain sequence, with context. Its matching antigen is unknown. Additional DNA sequences in this sample encode the identical CDR3. Germline lookup yields CDR1 LNHDA and CDR2 SQIVND (reference sequence). V lost 2 bases to trimming and J lost 1 base; unmatched junction nucleotides: 4. The CDR3 loop spans 15 amino acids. These data come from a study of neoadjuvant anti-PD-1 for oral cavity cancer. The wider study: Patients without progression got a fourth dose around day 43. Notes on the study in general: Higher pretreatment blood Treg/Th17 ratios correlated with higher pretreatment blood and lower post-treatment tumor TCRbeta clonality. Each response group had just three patients in TCR analyses.

Clones were read by immunoSEQ multiplex PCR, and TCRdb kept only the in-frame ones, dropping some. The data contain some 66,000 clones, about 86% of them seen just once; the ten biggest clones take up approximately 3.6%. The chain couples TRBV19 to TRBJ1-2; 7 nucleotides align to TRBD1. Sequenced here: PBMCs, sampled before nivolumab (anti-PD-1) treatment. This TCR came from a person between 35 and 79 years old with oral cavity squamous cell carcinoma. The CDR3 spells CASSIRGDSNYGYTF. The CDR3 nucleotides are TGTGCCAGTAGTATAAGGGGGGACAGTAACTATGGCTACACCTTC.